The entry below describes one T cell receptor beta chain. These data belong to a study of blood T cell repertoires in COVID-19. Study-level background: Collection of acute and convalescent COVID-19 samples took place in the United States, Italy and Spain.

The assay was immunoSEQ multiplex PCR, and TCRdb's table has in-frame clones only and misses some. The data hold roughly 42,000 clones, with 65% to 85% observed a single time. The receptor was isolated from a woman aged 80 or older with acute or convalescent COVID-19. Material for sequencing was peripheral blood.

CDR3 residues: CASSRQGSYEQYF. The CDR3 DNA reads TGTGCCAGCAGCCGACAGGGTTCCTACGAGCAGTACTTC. The chain employs TRBV3-1 (or the pseudogene TRBV3-2) and TRBJ2-7, with TRBD1 identical over 7 bases. V shed 4 bases, J shed 1 base, and the junction held 1 base outside the gene matches. CDR1 and CDR2 (germline): LGHDT, YNNKEL (reference sequence). The CDR3 runs to 13 residues.